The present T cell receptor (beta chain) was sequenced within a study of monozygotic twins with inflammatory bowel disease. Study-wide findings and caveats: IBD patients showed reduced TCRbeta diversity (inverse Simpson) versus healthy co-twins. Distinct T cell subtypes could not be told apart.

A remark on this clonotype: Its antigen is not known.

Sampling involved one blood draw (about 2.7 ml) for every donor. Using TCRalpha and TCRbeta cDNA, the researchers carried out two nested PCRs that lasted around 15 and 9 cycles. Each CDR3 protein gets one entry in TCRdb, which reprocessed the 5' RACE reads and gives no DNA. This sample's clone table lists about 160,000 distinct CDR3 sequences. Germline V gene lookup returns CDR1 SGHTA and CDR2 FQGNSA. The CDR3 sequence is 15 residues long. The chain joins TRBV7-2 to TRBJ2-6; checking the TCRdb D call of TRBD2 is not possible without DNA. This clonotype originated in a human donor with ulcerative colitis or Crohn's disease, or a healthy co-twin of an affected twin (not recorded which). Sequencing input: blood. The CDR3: CASSLGGMGANVLTF.